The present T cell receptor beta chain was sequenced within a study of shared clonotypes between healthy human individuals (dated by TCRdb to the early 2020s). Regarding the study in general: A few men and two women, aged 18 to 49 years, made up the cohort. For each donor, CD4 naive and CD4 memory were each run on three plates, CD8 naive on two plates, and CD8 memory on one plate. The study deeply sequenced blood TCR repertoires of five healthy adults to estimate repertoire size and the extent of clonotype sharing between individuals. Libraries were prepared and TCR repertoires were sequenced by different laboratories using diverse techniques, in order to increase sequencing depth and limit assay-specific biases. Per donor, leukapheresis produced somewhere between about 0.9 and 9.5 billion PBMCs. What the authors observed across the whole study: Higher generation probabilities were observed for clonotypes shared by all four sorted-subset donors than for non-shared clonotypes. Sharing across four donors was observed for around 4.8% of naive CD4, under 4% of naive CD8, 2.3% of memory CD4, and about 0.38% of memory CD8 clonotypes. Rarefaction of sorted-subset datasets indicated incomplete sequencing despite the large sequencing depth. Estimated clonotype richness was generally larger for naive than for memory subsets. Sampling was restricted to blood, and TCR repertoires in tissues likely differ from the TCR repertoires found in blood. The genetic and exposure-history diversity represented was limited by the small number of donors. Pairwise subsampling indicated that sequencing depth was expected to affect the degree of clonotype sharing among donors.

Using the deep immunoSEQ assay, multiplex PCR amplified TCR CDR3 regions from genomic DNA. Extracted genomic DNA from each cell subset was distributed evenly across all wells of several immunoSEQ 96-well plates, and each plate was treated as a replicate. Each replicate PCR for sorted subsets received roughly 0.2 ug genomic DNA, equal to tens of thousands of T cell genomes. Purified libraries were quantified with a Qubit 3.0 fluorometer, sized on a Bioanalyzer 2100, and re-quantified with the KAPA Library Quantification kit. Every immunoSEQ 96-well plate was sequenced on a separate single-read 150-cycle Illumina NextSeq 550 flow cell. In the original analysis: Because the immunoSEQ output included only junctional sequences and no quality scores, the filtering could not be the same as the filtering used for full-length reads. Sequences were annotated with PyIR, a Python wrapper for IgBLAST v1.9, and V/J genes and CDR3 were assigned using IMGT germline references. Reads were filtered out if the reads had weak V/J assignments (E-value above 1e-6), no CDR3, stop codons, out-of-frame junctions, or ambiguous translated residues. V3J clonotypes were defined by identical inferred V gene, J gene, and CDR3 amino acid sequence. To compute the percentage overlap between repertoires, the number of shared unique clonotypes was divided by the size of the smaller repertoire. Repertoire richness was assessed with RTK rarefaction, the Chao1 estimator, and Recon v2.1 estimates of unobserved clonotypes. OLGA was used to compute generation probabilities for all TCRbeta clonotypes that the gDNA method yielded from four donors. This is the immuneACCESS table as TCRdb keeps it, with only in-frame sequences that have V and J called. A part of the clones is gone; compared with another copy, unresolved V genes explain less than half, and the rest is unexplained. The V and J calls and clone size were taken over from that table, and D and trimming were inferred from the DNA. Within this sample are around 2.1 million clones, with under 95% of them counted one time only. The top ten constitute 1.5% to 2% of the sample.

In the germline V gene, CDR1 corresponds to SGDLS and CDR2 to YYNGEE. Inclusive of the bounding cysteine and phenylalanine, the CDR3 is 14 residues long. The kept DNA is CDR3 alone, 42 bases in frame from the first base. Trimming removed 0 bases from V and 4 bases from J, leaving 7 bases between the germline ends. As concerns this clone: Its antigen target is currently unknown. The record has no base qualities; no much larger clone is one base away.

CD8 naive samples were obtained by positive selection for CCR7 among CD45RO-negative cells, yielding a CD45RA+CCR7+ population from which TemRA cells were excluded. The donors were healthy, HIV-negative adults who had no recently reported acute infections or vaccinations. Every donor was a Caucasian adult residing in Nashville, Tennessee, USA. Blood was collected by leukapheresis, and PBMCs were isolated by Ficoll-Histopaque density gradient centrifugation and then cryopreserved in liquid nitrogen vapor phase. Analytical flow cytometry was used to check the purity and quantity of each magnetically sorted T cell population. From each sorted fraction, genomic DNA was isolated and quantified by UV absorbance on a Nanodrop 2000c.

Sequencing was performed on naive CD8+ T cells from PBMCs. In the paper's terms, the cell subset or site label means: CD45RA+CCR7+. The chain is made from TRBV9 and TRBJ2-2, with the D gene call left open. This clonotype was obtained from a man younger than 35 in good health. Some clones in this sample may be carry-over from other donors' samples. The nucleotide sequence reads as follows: TGTGCCAGCAGCGTAGACCCTATCACCGGGGAGCTGTTTTTT. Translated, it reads CASSVDPITGELFF.